The following is a TCR beta chain sequence with its context. Its specificity is not known. Per the study methods: ImmunoSEQ output held junction-only sequences without quality scores, so filtering differed. TCRdb's copy holds only in-frame clones and misses some; the assay was immunoSEQ multiplex PCR. The DNA gave D and trimming, while V, J and clone size come from that table. The sample includes around 1.5 million clones, 98% of them seen just once. This sample is part of a study of shared clonotypes between healthy human individuals. Overall study results and limits: The represented genetic and exposure-history diversity was limited by the small number of donors. Non-shared clonotypes had lower generation probabilities than those shared by all four donors.

This receptor was obtained from a man aged 25-45 years in good health. The sample was naive CD4+ T cells sorted from blood. Indicated subset: CD45RA+ positively selected.

DNA of the CDR3: TGTGCCAGCTCACCTGAGGACGGTAGGGAGACCCAGTACTTC. This encodes CASSPEDGRETQYF. The chain joins TRBV18 to TRBJ2-5; D gene uncertain. This CDR3 has 14 residues. Germline-derived CDR1 and CDR2 are KGHSH and LQKENI. V dropped 3 bases and J dropped 5 bases, with 13 bases sitting between them.